The rows below give T cell receptor beta chains drawn from one sample of a study of T cell responses to AZD1222 COVID-19 vaccine. The assay was immunoSEQ multiplex PCR, and TCRdb's table has in-frame clones only and misses some. The sample holds 140,000 to 150,000 clones, around 90% seen once. The sequencing used peripheral blood, collected 28 days after the second dose of the MenACWY control vaccine. These TCRs come from an adult who received the MenACWY meningococcal vaccine as a control. The CDR3 runs from the conserved cysteine through the conserved F or W. Each record gives: CDR3 DNA, CDR3 protein, J gene, clone size, D gene, V gene. A D gene is named only where the DNA matches it firmly. The size of a clone is reported for some rows only, either as once, few or many, or as a class for expanded clones.

DNA: TGTGCCAGCAGCTTCAAGTCCGGGTCAGGGCGGGCCAATGAGCAGTTCTTC; CDR3: CASSFKSGSGRANEQFF; J: TRBJ2-1; size: .; D: .; V: TRBV14
DNA: TGTGCCAGCAGGAGCGGGAGCAATGAGCAGTTCTTC; CDR3: CASRSGSNEQFF; J: TRBJ2-1; size: once; D: TRBD2; V: TRBV6-6
DNA: TGTGCCAGTGCTTCTGCGGGCGCACTAGCTAATACGCAGTATTTT; CDR3: CASASAGALANTQYF; J: TRBJ2-3; size: .; D: .; V: TRBV19
DNA: TGTGCCAGCAATGTTCGTGCTAGCTCCTACGAGCAGTACTTC; CDR3: CASNVRASSYEQYF; J: TRBJ2-7; size: few; D: .; V: TRBV27
DNA: TGTGCCAGCAGCAGGAATGTAAGCTCCTACGAGCAGTACTTC; CDR3: CASSRNVSSYEQYF; J: TRBJ2-7; size: few; D: .; V: TRBV18
DNA: TGTGCCAGCAGTCAGACTAGCTTAAGCGAGCAGTTCTTC; CDR3: CASSQTSLSEQFF; J: TRBJ2-1; size: .; D: TRBD2; V: TRBV12-3/TRBV12-4
DNA: TGTGCCAGCAGTTACCCCACAGATCAGCCCCAGCATTTT; CDR3: CASSYPTDQPQHF; J: TRBJ1-5; size: few; D: .; V: TRBV28
DNA: TGTGCCAGCAGCCGCGATACGGCCTCCAATGAAAAACTGTTTTTT; CDR3: CASSRDTASNEKLFF; J: TRBJ1-4; size: .; D: .; V: TRBV7-2
DNA: TGTGCCAGTAACCCCACCGGGTTGGCTCAGCCCCAGCATTTT; CDR3: CASNPTGLAQPQHF; J: TRBJ1-5; size: .; D: .; V: TRBV19
DNA: TGCGCCACCGGATTGGGTGGCTCCTACAATGAGCAGTTCTTC; CDR3: CATGLGGSYNEQFF; J: TRBJ2-1; size: .; D: .; V: TRBV5-1
DNA: TGTGCCAGCAGCTACGGGATTTACTATAATTCACCCCTCCACTTT; CDR3: CASSYGIYYNSPLHF; J: TRBJ1-6; size: once; D: .; V: TRBV3-1/TRBV3-2
DNA: TGTGCCAGCTTGAGACGGACAGGGGCAGGCTATGGCTACACCTTC; CDR3: CASLRRTGAGYGYTF; J: TRBJ1-2; size: .; D: TRBD1; V: TRBV6-5
DNA: TGTGCCAGCAGCTCAATGAACACTGAAGCTTTCTTT; CDR3: CASSSMNTEAFF; J: TRBJ1-1; size: .; D: .; V: TRBV21-1
DNA: TGTGCCAGCAGCTCTTCCGGGACAACTTTCACAGATACGCAGTATTTT; CDR3: CASSSSGTTFTDTQYF; J: TRBJ2-3; size: .; D: .; V: TRBV13
DNA: TGTGCCAGCGCCCTAGCGGCCAACGTAGATACGCAGTATTTT; CDR3: CASALAANVDTQYF; J: TRBJ2-3; size: .; D: TRBD2; V: TRBV7-3
DNA: TGCAGTGCCCACTCGGGCTACGAGCAGTACTTC; CDR3: CSAHSGYEQYF; J: TRBJ2-7; size: .; D: .; V: TRBV20-1
DNA: TGTGCCAGCAGTTACGACCCGGGAGGAGGTGGCTACACCTTC; CDR3: CASSYDPGGGGYTF; J: TRBJ1-2; size: .; D: .; V: TRBV6-2/TRBV6-3
DNA: TGTGCCAGCCAACCCGGGACACCGCTTCCCTACGAGCAGTACTTC; CDR3: CASQPGTPLPYEQYF; J: TRBJ2-7; size: .; D: .; V: TRBV27
DNA: TGTGCCAGCAGCTTGTCGAGGAACACTGAAGCTTTCTTT; CDR3: CASSLSRNTEAFF; J: TRBJ1-1; size: .; D: .; V: TRBV7-2
DNA: TGTGCCAGCAGCATACGACAGGGGGCTTACGAGCAGTACTTC; CDR3: CASSIRQGAYEQYF; J: TRBJ2-7; size: .; D: TRBD1; V: TRBV7-2
DNA: TGTGCCAGCAGTATAACCAGAAGTTCGCCCCAGTACTTC; CDR3: CASSITRSSPQYF; J: TRBJ2-5; size: .; D: .; V: TRBV27
DNA: TGTGCCACCAGCTTGGGACAGGGGGCCACTGAAGCTTTCTTT; CDR3: CATSLGQGATEAFF; J: TRBJ1-1; size: .; D: TRBD1; V: TRBV24-1
DNA: TGCGCCAGCAGCTTGTTGTGGACGGCCTACAATGAGCAGTTCTTC; CDR3: CASSLLWTAYNEQFF; J: TRBJ2-1; size: .; D: .; V: TRBV5-1
DNA: TGTGCCAGTAGTAGTGGGGCGGTCGAGAAGACCCAGTACTTC; CDR3: CASSSGAVEKTQYF; J: TRBJ2-5; size: .; D: .; V: TRBV19
DNA: TGTGCCAGCAGCCCTCCGGGACTAGCGGGAGTAGATACGCAGTATTTT; CDR3: CASSPPGLAGVDTQYF; J: TRBJ2-3; size: .; D: TRBD2; V: TRBV9
DNA: TGCAGCGTTCTTTTGAACACTGAAGCTTTCTTT; CDR3: CSVLLNTEAFF; J: TRBJ1-1; size: .; D: .; V: TRBV29-1
DNA: TGTGCCACCAGTGACCCCGGGGCACCTACTAACTATGGCTACACCTTC; CDR3: CATSDPGAPTNYGYTF; J: TRBJ1-2; size: .; D: .; V: TRBV24-1
DNA: TGCAGTGCGAGTGGGGGGAATCAGCCCCAGCATTTT; CDR3: CSASGGNQPQHF; J: TRBJ1-5; size: .; D: .; V: TRBV20-1
DNA: TGTGCCTGGAGTTTAACCGCAGGGCGCCTTTCCTACGAGCAGTACTTC; CDR3: CAWSLTAGRLSYEQYF; J: TRBJ2-7; size: .; D: .; V: TRBV30
DNA: TGTGCCAGCTCTCCGACCCGGGCAGACACTGAAGCTTTCTTT; CDR3: CASSPTRADTEAFF; J: TRBJ1-1; size: .; D: .; V: TRBV18
DNA: TGTGCCACCAGTGATTCAAGACAGGGGAACACTGAAGCTTTCTTT; CDR3: CATSDSRQGNTEAFF; J: TRBJ1-1; size: .; D: TRBD1; V: TRBV24-1
DNA: TGTGCCAGCAGCCCCCCGGGACTAGCGGGAGGATCAGATACGCAGTATTTT; CDR3: CASSPPGLAGGSDTQYF; J: TRBJ2-3; size: .; D: TRBD2; V: TRBV7-3
DNA: TGTGCCAGCAAAGTTGGGGGGTCTGGAAACACCATATATTTT; CDR3: CASKVGGSGNTIYF; J: TRBJ1-3; size: .; D: .; V: TRBV28
DNA: TGCGCCAGCAGCCAAGGGACAGCCCCCAATCAGCCCCAGCATTTT; CDR3: CASSQGTAPNQPQHF; J: TRBJ1-5; size: .; D: .; V: TRBV4-3
DNA: TGTGCCAGCAATGCAGGGGGCCACTATGGCTACACCTTC; CDR3: CASNAGGHYGYTF; J: TRBJ1-2; size: .; D: TRBD1; V: TRBV28
DNA: TGTGCCAGCAGCGGGGGACTAGCACTGGAGACCCAGTACTTC; CDR3: CASSGGLALETQYF; J: TRBJ2-5; size: .; D: TRBD2; V: TRBV7-9